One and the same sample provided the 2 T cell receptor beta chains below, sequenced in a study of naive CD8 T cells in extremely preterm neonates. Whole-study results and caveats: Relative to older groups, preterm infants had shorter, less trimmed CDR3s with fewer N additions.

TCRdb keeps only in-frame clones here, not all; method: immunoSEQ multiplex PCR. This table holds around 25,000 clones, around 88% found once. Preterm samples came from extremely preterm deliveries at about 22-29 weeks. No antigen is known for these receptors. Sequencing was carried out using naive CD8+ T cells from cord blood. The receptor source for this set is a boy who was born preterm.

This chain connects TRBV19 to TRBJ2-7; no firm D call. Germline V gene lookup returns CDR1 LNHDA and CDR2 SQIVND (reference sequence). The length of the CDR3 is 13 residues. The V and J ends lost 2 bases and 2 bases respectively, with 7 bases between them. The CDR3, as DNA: TGTGCCAGTAGTATATTCGACACCTACGAGCAGTACTTC. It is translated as CASSIFDTYEQYF. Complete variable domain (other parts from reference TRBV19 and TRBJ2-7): DGGITQSPKYLFRKEGQNVTLSCEQNLNHDAMYWYRQDPGQGLRLIYYSQIVNDFQKGDIAEGYSVSREKKESFPLTVTSAQKNPTAFYLCASSIFDTYEQYFGPGTRLTVT.

CDR3 sequence reads: CASSRDNTEAFF. CDR3 nucleotide sequence: TGTGCCAGCAGCCGGGACAACACTGAAGCTTTCTTT. The rearrangement joins TRBV7-2 to TRBJ1-1; D possibly corresponds to TRBD1 (5 bases). The CDR3 covers 12 residues. Per germline, CDR1 SGHTA and CDR2 FQGNSA. The V gene lost 5 bases and the J gene lost 2 bases, with 6 bases spanning the gap. The complete variable domain, with remaining parts taken from reference TRBV7-2 and TRBJ1-1, reads GAGVSQSPSNKVTEKGKDVELRCDPISGHTALYWYRQSLGQGLEFLIYFQGNSAPDKSGLPSDRFSAERTGGSVSTLTIQRTQQEDSAVYLCASSRDNTEAFFGQGTRLTVV.